These 28 T cell receptor beta chains were sequenced from one sample in a study of Graves' ophthalmopathy and Graves' hyperthyroidism. RNA transcripts provided the template for amplifying TCR beta CDR3 regions. An opening RT-PCR round employed HTBI primers and preceded a second-round multiplex PCR. From the multiplex PCR reads, TCRdb called clonotypes with MiXCR, one entry per CDR3 protein. The sample holds 300,000 to 400,000 distinct CDR3 sequences, 15% to 20% seen once. Sequencing was performed on peripheral blood. All receptors derive from an adult man with Graves' ophthalmopathy.

The table lists this clonotype with many counts. J is TRBJ2-2 and V is TRBV6-1; 11 bases fit TRBD2. J was trimmed by 6 bases and V by 3 bases; bases with no gene match: 6. The CDR3 is 16 amino acids. The germline V gene has CDR1 MNHNS and CDR2 SASEGT. As DNA, the CDR3 is TGTGCCAGCAGTGATCTAGCGGGAGGTTTCGCCGGGGAGCTGTTTTTT. Amino acids: CASSDLAGGFAGELFF.

This clonotype was detected many times. V and J are TRBV6-1 and TRBJ2-5; D not certain. The CDR3 runs to 12 residues. Germline CDR1 and CDR2: MNHNS and SASEGT. Trimming left V 6 bases short and J 2 bases short, with 7 bases between. The CDR3 region is CASRSTQETQYF. CDR3 sequence (DNA): TGTGCCAGCAGGAGCACACAAGAGACCCAGTACTTC.

This chain uses TRBV28 with TRBJ2-5; tentatively, D is TRBD1 (5 bases). The CDR3 is 16 amino acids. The V and J ends lost 2 bases and 5 bases respectively, with 18 bases between them. From germline, CDR1 is MDHEN and CDR2 SYDVKM. DNA for the CDR3: TGTGCCAGCAGTTTAGCTTTCAGTGCAGGGATCGAGACCCAGTACTTC. It encodes CASSLAFSAGIETQYF.

Concerning this clonotype: At one end, the junction sequence differs from germline, possibly due to a read error. In DNA, the CDR3 is TGTGCCACCAGCAGAGATTTCTTGACAGGAACCACCGGTGAGCTGTTTTTT. Translation: CATSRDFLTGTTGELFF. J is TRBJ2-2 and V is TRBV15; tentative D call: TRBD1 (6 bases). Germline V gives CDR1 LNHNV, CDR2 YYDKDF (reference sequence). CDR3 length equals 17 residues.

The table lists this clonotype with many counts. This CDR3 is CASSYNDGDEQYF. The CDR3, as DNA: TGTGCCAGCAGTTACAATGACGGCGACGAGCAGTACTTC. The chain uses TRBV6-5 and TRBJ2-7; D is uncertain. The CDR3 spans 13 residues. The germline CDR1 and CDR2 sequences are MNHEY and SVGAGI. Trimming removed 2 bases from V and 5 bases from J, with 10 bases in between.

This clonotype was counted at least ten times. The chain employs TRBV15 and TRBJ1-1; no firm D call. The CDR3 length is 14 residues. Trimming took 5 bases from V and 1 from J, leaving 11 bases between them. The germline gives CDR1 LNHNV, CDR2 YYDKDF (reference sequence). CDR3 DNA: TGTGCCACCAGCTCGAGAAGCGGGAACACTGAAGCTTTCTTT. It yields the protein CATSSRSGNTEAFF.

The rearrangement joins TRBV6-1 to TRBJ1-2; 7 bases fit TRBD1. This CDR3 is 15 amino acids long. Germline CDR1 and CDR2: MNHNS and SASEGT. Trimming at V came to 5 bases and at J to 5 bases, leaving 11 bases not matched to a gene. CDR3 DNA: TGTGCCAGCAGTCAGGGGACAGTAGGGGTTTATGGCTACACCTTC. As protein: CASSQGTVGVYGYTF.

Many counts were recorded for this clonotype. This sequence joins TRBV30 and TRBJ1-1; TRBD1 matches 9 bases. CDR3 length: 13 residues. The J segment lost 4 bases and the V segment lost 2 bases, leaving 2 bases of the junction unmatched. Germline V CDR1 and CDR2: GTSNPN, SVGIG (reference sequence). CDR3 loop: CAWSSDRGTEAFF. CDR3 nucleotides: TGTGCCTGGAGTTCGGACAGGGGCACTGAAGCTTTCTTT.

This clonotype appeared many times. The CDR3 nucleotides are TGTGCCAGTAGTCCCGGGGCGGCGAGAGCTGAAGCTTTCTTT. This sequence encodes CASSPGAARAEAFF. This chain uses TRBV19 with TRBJ1-1, with D perhaps TRBD1 (5 bases). Germline assignment: CDR1 LNHDA and CDR2 SQIVND (reference sequence). V was trimmed by 5 bases and J by 6 bases, leaving 16 bases between them. The CDR3 has 14 residues.

This clonotype was recorded many times. DNA of the CDR3: TGTGCCAGCAGCCAAGAAGTTGGCACCGCCTGGAACGAGCAGTACTTC. Translated: CASSQEVGTAWNEQYF. The chain uses TRBV4-2 and TRBJ2-7; D ambiguous. The CDR3 covers 16 residues. The germline V gene has CDR1 LGHNA and CDR2 YNFKEQ. V was trimmed by 0 bases and J by 5 bases, leaving 17 bases between them.

This clonotype was counted at least ten times. The chain links TRBV6-1 to TRBJ2-7; D is unclear. The CDR3 runs to 11 residues. Germline V lookup: CDR1 MNHNS, CDR2 SASEGT. V was trimmed by 4 bases and J by 5 bases, leaving 6 bases between them. CDR3 in amino acids: CASSVVDEQYF. The CDR3 nucleotides read TGTGCCAGCAGTGTGGTTGACGAGCAGTACTTC.

The V and J genes are TRBV12-3 or TRBV12-4 and TRBJ2-5; 9 bases are a match to TRBD1. J gave up 3 bases and V 6 bases, and 5 bases lay outside the gene matches. CDR3 length equals 14 residues. The CDR3, as DNA: TGTGCCAGCAGCTGGACAGGGGCAGAAGAGACCCAGTACTTC. Translated: CASSWTGAEETQYF.

On this clonotype: An end of the junction does not agree with germline; a read error may underlie this. This rearrangement joins TRBV6-2 or TRBV6-3 to TRBJ1-5; D gene uncertain. This CDR3 contains 16 residues. CDR1 MNHEY and CDR2 SVGEGT come from the germline V gene. The CDR3 is CASSYSGMGSNQPQLF. CDR3 coding DNA: TGTGCCAGCAGTTACTCGGGCATGGGATCCAATCAGCCCCAGCTTTTT.

There are many counts of this clonotype. The chain is built from TRBV6-1 and TRBJ1-3; tentative D call: TRBD1 (5 bases). The length of the CDR3 is 15 residues. The germline V gene encodes CDR1 MNHNS and CDR2 SASEGT. V gave up 5 bases and J gave up 1 base, with 12 bases separating them. CDR3 amino acids: CASSPGTQSGNTIYF. The CDR3 region has the DNA TGTGCCAGCAGTCCCGGGACCCAATCTGGAAACACCATATATTTT.

The rearrangement uses TRBV6-1 and TRBJ1-2; possibly TRBD1 for D (5 bases). From germline, CDR1 is MNHNS and CDR2 SASEGT. CDR3 length: 13 amino acids. Trimming took off 5 bases at V and 6 bases at J, with 13 bases between the two ends. As DNA, the CDR3 is TGTGCCAGCAGTCGGACACTAGAACATGGCTACACCTTC. Its translation: CASSRTLEHGYTF.

The chain uses TRBV6-1 and TRBJ2-7, with 8 bases that match TRBD2. V was clipped by 8 bases and J by 1 base; unmatched bases: 4. The CDR3 loop spans 13 amino acids. The V gene's germline CDR1 is MNHNS and CDR2 SASEGT. The CDR3 region is CASQAGVSYEQYF. CDR3 in DNA: TGTGCCAGCCAAGCGGGAGTTTCCTACGAGCAGTACTTC.

This clonotype has at least ten counts. The chain uses TRBV12-3 or TRBV12-4 and TRBJ1-1; a weak D match, TRBD1 (6 bases). CDR3 length: 13 residues. V was shortened by 3 bases and J by 10 bases, with 15 bases between the two germline ends. In DNA, the CDR3 is TGTGCCAGCAGTTTGGTACAGGGTAGAGGAGCTTTCTTT. Its translation is CASSLVQGRGAFF.

There are many counts of this clonotype. This chain uses TRBV11-3 with TRBJ2-2; possibly TRBD1 for D (5 bases). Trimming took off 1 base at V and 4 bases at J, with 7 bases between the two ends. The germline CDR1 and CDR2 sequences are SGHNT and YENEEA. The CDR3 spans 14 residues. Here the CDR3 reads CASSLGTLTGELFF. The CDR3 coding sequence is TGTGCCAGCAGCTTAGGGACACTCACCGGGGAGCTGTTTTTT.

This clonotype was detected many times. This chain connects TRBV19 to TRBJ1-1; possibly TRBD1 for D (5 bases). CDR1 and CDR2 (germline): LNHDA, SQIVND (reference sequence). The CDR3 runs 13 residues. V was pared by 6 bases and J by 6 bases, with 14 bases between. CDR3 amino acids: CASSTTREAEAFF. As DNA, the CDR3 is TGTGCCAGTAGCACTACCAGGGAAGCTGAAGCTTTCTTT.

At least ten counts were recorded for this clonotype. This rearrangement joins TRBV6-1 to TRBJ1-1; 7 bases line up with TRBD1. Germline V gives CDR1 MNHNS, CDR2 SASEGT. V shed 6 bases, J shed 3 bases, and the junction held 4 bases outside the gene matches. This CDR3 is 13 amino acids long. Here the CDR3 reads CASSRGGDTEAFF. CDR3 bases: TGTGCCAGCAGCAGGGGGGGGGACACTGAAGCTTTCTTT.

This clonotype showed up many times. The chain is built from TRBV6-1 and TRBJ1-1; D is uncertain. Per the germline V gene, CDR1 is MNHNS and CDR2 is SASEGT. The V gene lost 6 bases and the J gene lost 4 bases, with 12 bases spanning the gap. The CDR3 contains 13 residues. CDR3 loop: CASSSGPRTEAFF. CDR3 bases: TGTGCCAGCAGCTCAGGTCCCCGCACTGAAGCTTTCTTT.

This clonotype has ten or more counts. The J gene is TRBJ2-5, the V gene TRBV20-1; tentative D call: TRBD1 (6 bases). V was shortened by 7 bases and J by 1 base, with 10 bases between the two germline ends. Germline V gives CDR1 DFQATT, CDR2 SNEGSKA (reference sequence). This CDR3 contains 12 residues. The CDR3 sequence is CSGGGPQETQYF. CDR3 nucleotide sequence: TGCAGTGGAGGGGGTCCCCAAGAGACCCAGTACTTC.

The chain links TRBV12-3 or TRBV12-4 to TRBJ1-3; D gene uncertain. With 8 bases removed from V and 4 bases from J, the gap between germline ends came to 9 bases. The CDR3 loop spans 12 amino acids. CDR3 sequence reads: CASSKTGNTIYF. CDR3 bases: TGTGCCAGCTCGAAGACAGGAAACACCATATATTTT.

This clonotype was seen many times. The chain is built from TRBV27 and TRBJ2-5, with D possibly matching TRBD2 (5 bases). The V end was cut by 8 bases, the J end by 5 bases, with 18 bases between. Germline CDR1 and CDR2: MNHEY and SMNVEV (reference sequence). CDR3 length: 14 residues. The CDR3 region is CASRRSGSGETQYF. The CDR3 DNA reads TGTGCCAGCCGCCGGTCGGGATCGGGGGAGACCCAGTACTTC.

Comment on this clonotype: A clone one base away is much larger, so this may be a read error. The conserved phenylalanine or tryptophan is not found at the CDR3 terminus, so this likely reflects a read error. V gene TRBV13 combines with J gene TRBJ2-2; a possible D gene is TRBD2 (5 bases). This CDR3 is 14 amino acids long. V lost 4 bases, J lost 5 bases, and 11 bases lay in between. Germline values: CDR1 PRHDT, CDR2 FYEKMQ (reference sequence). In DNA form, the CDR3 reads TGTGCCAGCAGCTCCGGGGAAACAACCGGGGAGCTGTTTGTT. It codes for CASSSGETTGELFV.

This clonotype was recorded at least ten times. The CDR3 is CASSSRVTGEETQYF. As DNA, the CDR3 is TGTGCCAGCAGCTCCCGGGTGACAGGGGAAGAGACCCAGTACTTC. The chain carries TRBV5-6 and TRBJ2-5, with 8 bases identical to TRBD1. V was pared by 3 bases and J by 3 bases, with 7 bases of the junction left unmatched. CDR1 SGHDT and CDR2 YYEEEE come from the germline V gene. CDR3 size: 15 residues.

The sample holds many counts of this clonotype. V gene TRBV15 combines with J gene TRBJ1-1, with D hard to call. Trimming took off 0 bases at V and 3 bases at J, with 8 bases between the two ends. The CDR3 sequence is 14 residues long. Germline CDR1 LNHNV, CDR2 YYDKDF (reference sequence). The CDR3 sequence: CATSRDSGYTEAFF. The CDR3 DNA is TGTGCCACCAGCAGAGACAGCGGCTACACTGAAGCTTTCTTT.

This clonotype was seen many times. The rearrangement links TRBV11-2 to TRBJ2-2; D perhaps matches TRBD1 (5 bases). The germline V gene has CDR1 SGHAT and CDR2 FQNNGV. Between the trimmed V and J ends, which lost 7 bases and 5 bases, there was a span of 14 bases. This CDR3 is built from 14 residues. The CDR3 bases are TGTGCCAGCAACCCTAGGGGCCGGACCGGGGAGCTGTTTTTT. It encodes CASNPRGRTGELFF.